This TCR beta chain was found in a study of T-cell memory formation after mild COVID-19. Germline lookup yields CDR1 SGHTA and CDR2 FQGNSA. V was pared by 2 bases and J by 6 bases, with 14 bases between. This CDR3 region has 14 residues. Study-wide findings and caveats: Mainly CM and EM harbored the contracting CD4+ clones; mainly EMRA harbored the CD8+ ones.

To note about this clonotype: Its antigen remains unidentified.

Via MiXCR, TCRdb re-called the 5' RACE reads, giving one row per CDR3 protein. The sample has 110,000 or so distinct CDR3 sequences, about 20% seen once. This sequence was found in a man younger than 35 who had mild COVID-19 (a few samples of this study predate the infection). Cell type and time point are not known. The material sequenced was PBMCs or a T cell subset sorted from them (not recorded which). The genes are TRBV7-2 and TRBJ2-7; D call uncertain. CDR3 coding DNA: TGTGCCAGCAGCTTACCCCCCAGTCTTGGCGAGCAGTACTTC. Its protein is CASSLPPSLGEQYF. Filled out from reference TRBV7-2 and TRBJ2-7, the complete variable domain reads GAGVSQSPSNKVTEKGKDVELRCDPISGHTALYWYRQSLGQGLEFLIYFQGNSAPDKSGLPSDRFSAERTGGSVSTLTIQRTQQEDSAVYLCASSLPPSLGEQYFGPGTRLTVT.